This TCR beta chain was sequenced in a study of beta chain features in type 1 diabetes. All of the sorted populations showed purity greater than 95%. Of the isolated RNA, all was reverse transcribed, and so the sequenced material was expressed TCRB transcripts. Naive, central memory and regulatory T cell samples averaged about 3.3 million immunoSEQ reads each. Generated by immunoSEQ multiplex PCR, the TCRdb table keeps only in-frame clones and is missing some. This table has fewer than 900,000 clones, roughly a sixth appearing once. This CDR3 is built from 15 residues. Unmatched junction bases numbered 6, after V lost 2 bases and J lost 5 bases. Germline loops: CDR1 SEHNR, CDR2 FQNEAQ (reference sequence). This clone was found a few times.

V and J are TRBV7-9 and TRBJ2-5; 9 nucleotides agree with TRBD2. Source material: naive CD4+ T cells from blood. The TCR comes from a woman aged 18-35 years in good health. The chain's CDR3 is CASSLYSGRLETQYF. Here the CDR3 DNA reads TGTGCCAGCAGCTTATATAGCGGGAGATTGGAGACCCAGTACTTC. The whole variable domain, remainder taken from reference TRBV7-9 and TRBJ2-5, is DTGVSQNPRHKITKRGQNVTFRCDPISEHNRLYWYRQTLGQGPEFLTYFQNEAQLEKSRLLSDRFSAERPKGSFSTLEIQRTEQGDSAMYLCASSLYSGRLETQYFGPGTRLLVL.